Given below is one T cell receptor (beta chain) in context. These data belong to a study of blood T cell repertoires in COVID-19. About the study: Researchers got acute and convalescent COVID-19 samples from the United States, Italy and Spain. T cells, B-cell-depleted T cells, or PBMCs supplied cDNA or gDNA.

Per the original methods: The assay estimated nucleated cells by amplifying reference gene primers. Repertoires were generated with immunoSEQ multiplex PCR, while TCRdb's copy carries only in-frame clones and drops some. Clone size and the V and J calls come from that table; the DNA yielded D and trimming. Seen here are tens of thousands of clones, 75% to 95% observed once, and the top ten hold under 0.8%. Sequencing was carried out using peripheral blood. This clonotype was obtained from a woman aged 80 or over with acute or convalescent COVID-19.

DNA for the CDR3: TGTGCCAGCAGCTTAGAAGCTACTAGCGGGAGGGCAGTAGATACGCAGTATTTT. This encodes CASSLEATSGRAVDTQYF. The rearrangement links TRBV11-3 to TRBJ2-3, with 13 nucleotides matching TRBD2. The CDR3 runs 18 residues. With V trimmed by 0 bases and J by 5 bases, 8 bases remained unmatched. The germline CDR1 and CDR2 sequences are SGHNT and YENEEA.